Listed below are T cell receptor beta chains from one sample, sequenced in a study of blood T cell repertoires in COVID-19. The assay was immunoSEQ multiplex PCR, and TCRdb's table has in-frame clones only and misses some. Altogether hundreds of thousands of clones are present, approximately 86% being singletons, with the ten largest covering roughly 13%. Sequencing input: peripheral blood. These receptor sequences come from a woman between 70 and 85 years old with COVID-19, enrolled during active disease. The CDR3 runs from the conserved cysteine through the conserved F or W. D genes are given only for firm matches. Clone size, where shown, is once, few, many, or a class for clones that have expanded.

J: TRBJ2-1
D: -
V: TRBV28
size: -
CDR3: CASRTHARDEQFF
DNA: TGTGCCAGCAGAACTCACGCGAGGGATGAGCAGTTCTTC

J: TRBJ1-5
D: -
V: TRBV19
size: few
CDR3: CASAVLSNQPQHF
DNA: TGTGCCAGTGCGGTCCTCTCAAATCAGCCCCAGCATTTT

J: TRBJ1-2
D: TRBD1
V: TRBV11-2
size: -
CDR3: CASSLDPWQGAYGYTF
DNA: TGTGCCAGCAGCTTAGATCCCTGGCAGGGGGCCTATGGCTACACCTTC

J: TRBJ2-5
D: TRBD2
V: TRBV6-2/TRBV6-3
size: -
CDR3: CASSYSRLASFGETQYF
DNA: TGTGCCAGCAGTTACTCGAGACTAGCTTCGTTCGGGGAGACCCAGTACTTC

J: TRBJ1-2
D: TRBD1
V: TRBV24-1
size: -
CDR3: CATSDPGTGDYGYTF
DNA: TGTGCCACCAGTGATCCCGGGACAGGGGACTATGGCTACACCTTC

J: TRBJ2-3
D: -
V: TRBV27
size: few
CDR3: CASSLSTASTDTQYF
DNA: TGTGCCAGCAGTTTATCGACAGCCAGCACAGATACGCAGTATTTT

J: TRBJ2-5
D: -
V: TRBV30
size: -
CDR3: CAWAGTARWAQYF
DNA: TGTGCCTGGGCCGGGACTGCCCGTTGGGCCCAGTACTTC

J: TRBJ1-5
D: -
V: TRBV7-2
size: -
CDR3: CASSLYLAGGQPQHF
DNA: TGTGCCAGCAGCTTATATCTGGCAGGAGGACAGCCCCAGCATTTT

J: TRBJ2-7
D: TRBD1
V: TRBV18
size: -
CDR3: CASSPITGVPYEQYF
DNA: TGTGCCAGCTCACCCATTACAGGGGTCCCCTACGAGCAGTACTTC

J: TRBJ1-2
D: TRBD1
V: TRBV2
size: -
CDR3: CASSEDRPGLYGYTF
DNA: TGTGCCAGCAGTGAGGACAGGCCGGGGCTCTATGGCTACACCTTC

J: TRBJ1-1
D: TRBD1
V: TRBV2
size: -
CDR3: CASREDRSSTEAFF
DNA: TGTGCCAGCAGGGAGGACAGGTCAAGCACTGAAGCTTTCTTT

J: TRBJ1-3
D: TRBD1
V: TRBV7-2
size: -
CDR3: CASSPLDRAQGSGNTIYF
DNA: TGTGCCAGCAGCCCGCTAGACAGGGCTCAAGGCTCTGGAAACACCATATATTTT

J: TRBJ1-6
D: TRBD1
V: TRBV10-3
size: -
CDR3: CAIGVDRDNSPLHF
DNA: TGTGCCATCGGGGTAGACAGGGATAATTCACCCCTCCACTTT

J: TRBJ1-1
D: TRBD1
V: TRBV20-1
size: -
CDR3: CSASPRTGGTEAFF
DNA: TGCAGTGCTAGTCCCAGGACAGGGGGCACTGAAGCTTTCTTT

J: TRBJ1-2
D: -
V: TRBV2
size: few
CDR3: CASTAQYTRLEYTF
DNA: TGTGCCAGCACCGCGCAGTATACCAGACTCGAATACACCTTC

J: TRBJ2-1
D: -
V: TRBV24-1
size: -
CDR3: CATSDGSYNEQFF
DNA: TGTGCCACCAGTGATGGCAGTTACAATGAGCAGTTCTTC

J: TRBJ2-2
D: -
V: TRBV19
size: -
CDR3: CASRLQGTANTGELFF
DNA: TGTGCCAGTAGGCTTCAGGGGACGGCGAACACCGGGGAGCTGTTTTTT

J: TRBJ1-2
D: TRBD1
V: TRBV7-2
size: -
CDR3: CASSLGGTGSPNYGYTF
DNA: TGTGCCAGCAGCTTAGGGGGGACAGGGTCCCCTAACTATGGCTACACCTTC

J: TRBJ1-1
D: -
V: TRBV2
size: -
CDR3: CASSDSAEAFF
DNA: TGTGCCAGCAGTGATTCTGCTGAAGCTTTCTTT

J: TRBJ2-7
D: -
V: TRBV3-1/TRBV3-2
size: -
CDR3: CASSQRPAVSYEQYF
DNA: TGTGCCAGCAGCCAACGGCCAGCGGTATCCTACGAGCAGTACTTC

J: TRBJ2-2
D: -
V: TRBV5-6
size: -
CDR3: CASSLTGTQYGELFF
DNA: TGTGCCAGCAGCTTAACCGGGACTCAGTACGGGGAGCTGTTTTTT

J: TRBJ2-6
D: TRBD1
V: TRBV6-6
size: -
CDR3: CASGPGTGGAGANVLTF
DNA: TGTGCCAGCGGTCCAGGGACAGGGGGCGCTGGGGCCAACGTCCTGACTTTC

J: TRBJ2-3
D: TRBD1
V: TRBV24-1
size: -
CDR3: CATSWGDRDPTDTQYF
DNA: TGTGCCACCAGCTGGGGAGACAGGGACCCCACAGATACGCAGTATTTT

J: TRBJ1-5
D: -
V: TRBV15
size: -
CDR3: CATSSPGIYQPQHF
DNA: TGTGCCACCAGCAGTCCAGGGATTTATCAGCCCCAGCATTTT

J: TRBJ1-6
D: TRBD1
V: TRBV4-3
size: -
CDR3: CASREARQGKRSPLHF
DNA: TGCGCCAGCAGGGAGGCGAGACAGGGCAAACGTTCACCCCTCCACTTT

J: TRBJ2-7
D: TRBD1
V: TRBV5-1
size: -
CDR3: CASSLGTGFQGLEQYF
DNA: TGCGCCAGCAGCTTGGGGACAGGGTTCCAAGGCCTCGAGCAGTACTTC

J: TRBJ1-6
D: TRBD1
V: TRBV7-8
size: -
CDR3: CASSQGGPYNSPLHF
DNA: TGTGCCAGCAGTCAAGGGGGCCCCTATAATTCACCCCTCCACTTT

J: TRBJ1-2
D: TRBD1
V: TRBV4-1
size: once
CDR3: CASSQAVGTAIGGYTF
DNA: TGCGCCAGCAGCCAAGCCGTAGGGACAGCGATAGGGGGCTACACCTTC

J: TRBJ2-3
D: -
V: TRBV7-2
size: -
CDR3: CASSSRGDTQYF
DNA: TGTGCCAGCAGCTCTCGAGGTGATACGCAGTATTTT

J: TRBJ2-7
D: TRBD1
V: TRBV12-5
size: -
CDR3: CASASGTVDYEQYF
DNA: TGTGCTAGTGCCTCCGGGACAGTGGACTACGAGCAGTACTTC

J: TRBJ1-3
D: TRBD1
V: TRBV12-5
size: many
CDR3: CASTAGTGGNTIYF
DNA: TGTGCTAGTACCGCCGGGACAGGTGGAAACACCATATATTTT

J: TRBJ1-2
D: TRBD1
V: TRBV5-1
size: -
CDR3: CASSLLDRAYGYTF
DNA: TGCGCCAGCAGCTTGTTGGACAGGGCCTATGGCTACACCTTC

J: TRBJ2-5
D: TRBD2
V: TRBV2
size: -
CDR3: CASSPSSGGARETQYF
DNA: TGTGCCAGCAGTCCTTCTAGCGGGGGGGCCAGAGAGACCCAGTACTTC

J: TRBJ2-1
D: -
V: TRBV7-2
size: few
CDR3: CASSPVKSDEQFF
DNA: TGTGCCAGCAGCCCCGTCAAATCGGATGAGCAGTTCTTC

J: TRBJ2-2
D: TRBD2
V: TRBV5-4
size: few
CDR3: CASSLAGGPSTGELFF
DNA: TGTGCCAGCAGCTTAGCGGGGGGGCCCAGCACCGGGGAGCTGTTTTTT

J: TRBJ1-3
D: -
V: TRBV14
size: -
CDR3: CASSQDRQAAGNTIYF
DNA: TGTGCCAGCAGCCAAGATAGGCAGGCTGCGGGAAACACCATATATTTT

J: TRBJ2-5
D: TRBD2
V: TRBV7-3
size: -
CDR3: CASSLTSGGIGTQYF
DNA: TGTGCCAGCAGCTTGACTAGCGGGGGGATTGGGACCCAGTACTTC

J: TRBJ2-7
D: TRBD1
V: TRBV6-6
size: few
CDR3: CASSYGGQDFSYEQYF
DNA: TGTGCCAGCAGTTACGGAGGACAGGACTTCTCCTACGAGCAGTACTTC

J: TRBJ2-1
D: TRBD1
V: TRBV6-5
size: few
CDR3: CASTPRGRGLNEQFF
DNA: TGTGCCAGCACCCCAAGGGGCAGGGGGTTGAATGAGCAGTTCTTC

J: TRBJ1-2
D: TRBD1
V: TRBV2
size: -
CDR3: CASSPQDRGHGYTF
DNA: TGTGCCAGCAGCCCCCAGGACAGGGGGCATGGCTACACCTTC

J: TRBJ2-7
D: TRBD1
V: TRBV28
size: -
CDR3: CATGQGRSYEQYF
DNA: TGTGCCACTGGACAGGGGCGCTCCTACGAGCAGTACTTC

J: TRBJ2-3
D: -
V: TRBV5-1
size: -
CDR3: CASSLQGLRTDTQYF
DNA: TGCGCCAGCAGCTTGCAGGGACTTCGCACAGATACGCAGTATTTT

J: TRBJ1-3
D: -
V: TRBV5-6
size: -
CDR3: CASSLPGSGNTIYF
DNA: TGTGCCAGCAGCTTGCCCGGGTCTGGAAACACCATATATTTT

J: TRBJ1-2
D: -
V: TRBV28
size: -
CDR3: CASEGTPAIGYTF
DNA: TGTGCCAGCGAGGGGACACCCGCTATTGGCTACACCTTC

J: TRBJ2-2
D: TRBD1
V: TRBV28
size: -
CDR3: CASSPPSGQTNTGELFF
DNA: TGTGCCAGCAGCCCTCCCTCGGGACAGACGAACACCGGGGAGCTGTTTTTT

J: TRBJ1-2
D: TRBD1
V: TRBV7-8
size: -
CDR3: CASRTGGVGGYGYTF
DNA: TGTGCCAGCAGGACAGGGGGCGTAGGCGGCTATGGCTACACCTTC

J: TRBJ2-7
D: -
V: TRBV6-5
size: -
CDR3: CASSYSGDYEQYF
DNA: TGTGCCAGCAGTTACTCCGGGGATTACGAGCAGTACTTC

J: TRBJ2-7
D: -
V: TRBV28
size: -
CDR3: CASSLASTGTYEQYF
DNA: TGTGCCAGCAGTTTAGCCTCAACAGGGACCTACGAGCAGTACTTC

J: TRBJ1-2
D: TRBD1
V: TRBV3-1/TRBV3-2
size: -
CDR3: CASSQRTGAGYTF
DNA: TGTGCCAGCAGCCAGCGGACAGGGGCTGGCTACACCTTC

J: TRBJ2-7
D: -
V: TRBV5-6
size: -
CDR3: CASTLTGEDYEQYF
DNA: TGTGCCAGCACCTTGACAGGAGAAGACTACGAGCAGTACTTC

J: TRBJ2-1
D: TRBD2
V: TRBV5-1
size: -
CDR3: CASRLAGGQNEQFF
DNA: TGCGCCAGCAGACTAGCGGGGGGTCAGAATGAGCAGTTCTTC

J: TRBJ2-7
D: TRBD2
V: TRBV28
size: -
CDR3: CASSLRRGSTYEQYF
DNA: TGTGCCAGCAGTTTAAGGCGGGGGTCTACCTACGAGCAGTACTTC

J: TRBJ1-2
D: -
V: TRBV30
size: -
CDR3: CAWSVGSGDYGYTF
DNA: TGTGCCTGGAGTGTAGGGTCAGGGGACTATGGCTACACCTTC

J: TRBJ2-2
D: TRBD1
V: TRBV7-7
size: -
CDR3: CASSSRTGNTGELFF
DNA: TGTGCCAGCAGCTCTCGGACAGGGAACACCGGGGAGCTGTTTTTT

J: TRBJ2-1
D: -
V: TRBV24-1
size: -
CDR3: CATSDPDRANEQFF
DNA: TGTGCCACCAGTGACCCGGACAGAGCCAATGAGCAGTTCTTC